These 10 T cell receptor beta chains were sequenced from one sample in a study of metastatic and nonmetastatic thyroid tumors. Each patient came to thyroid surgery without any prior treatment (of any kind). TCRdb re-processed the PCR reads through MiXCR. The data hold about 17,000 clones, with 34% observed a single time. Sequencing used tumor tissue. The receptors here all came from a female donor with papillary thyroid cancer or a benign thyroid nodule (not recorded which). Some clones in this sample may be carry-over from other donors' samples.

This clone was counted only a few times. The chain combines TRBV2 with TRBJ2-5; 11 bases match TRBD2. J lost 7 bases, V lost 4 bases, and 2 bases had no gene match. Germline CDR1 SNHLY, CDR2 FYNNEI. The CDR3 consists of 13 residues. CDR3 coding DNA: TGTGCCAGCAGTGCCGGACTAGCGGGGACCCAGTACTTC. Its protein product is CASSAGLAGTQYF.

In this sample, this clone is large. This chain links TRBV4-1 with TRBJ2-3; the match to TRBD2 covers 8 bases. Per the germline V gene, CDR1 is MGHRA and CDR2 is YSYEKL. The CDR3 consists of 17 residues. Trimming cost V 1 base and J 1 base; bases outside gene matches: 7. CDR3: CASSQGNGRAGTDTQYF. The CDR3 region has the DNA TGCGCCAGCAGCCAAGGGAACGGGAGGGCCGGCACAGATACGCAGTATTTT.

The rearrangement links TRBV7-2 to TRBJ1-1; 8 bases are shared with TRBD1. The CDR3 has 14 amino acids. J lost 4 bases, V lost 5 bases, and 6 bases had no gene match. Per germline, CDR1 SGHTA and CDR2 FQGNSA. CDR3 loop: CASSPQGASTEAFF. As DNA, the CDR3 is TGTGCCAGCAGCCCCCAGGGGGCAAGCACTGAAGCTTTCTTT.

This clone has only a few counts. The gene calls are TRBV5-5 and TRBJ2-5; no reliable D call. The CDR3 is 15 amino acids. CDR1 is SGHKS, CDR2 YYEKEE, per germline (reference sequence). Trimming took off 1 base at V and 0 bases at J, with 10 bases between the two ends. The CDR3 is CASSLPRTYQETQYF. CDR3 sequence (DNA): TGTGCCAGCAGCTTGCCCAGGACGTACCAAGAGACCCAGTACTTC.

In this sample, this clone turned up a few times. The junction and the germline gene differ at one end; a read error may be behind it. The chain carries TRBV13 and TRBJ2-7; D gene unclear. Germline loops: CDR1 PRHDT, CDR2 FYEKMQ (reference sequence). The CDR3 is made up of 14 amino acids. CDR3 sequence (DNA): TGTGCCAGCAGCTTGGGTCTAGATTCCGGCGAGCATCACTTC. This sequence encodes CASSLGLDSGEHHF.

J is TRBJ1-1 and V is TRBV28, with a tentative D call TRBD1 (5 bases). This CDR3 region has 15 residues. Trimming left V 3 bases short and J 4 bases short, with 15 bases between. Germline CDR1 reads MDHEN; CDR2 reads SYDVKM. CDR3 DNA sequence: TGTGCCAGCAGTTTCCTGTGGGGGAGGGTCACTGAAGCTTTCTTT. Protein sequence: CASSFLWGRVTEAFF.

Of note for this clone: Germline and junction disagree at one end, which may indicate a read error. The chain links TRBV4-2 to TRBJ2-1; possibly TRBD2 for D (6 bases). The CDR3 is 14 residues long. The germline gives CDR1 LGHNA, CDR2 YNFKEQ. The CDR3 loop reads CAISQSGGNHEQFF. In DNA, the CDR3 is TGTGCCATCAGCCAGTCTGGCGGGAATCACGAGCAGTTCTTC.

This clone came up a few times. The chain employs TRBV6-1 and TRBJ1-2; D ambiguous. Germline V gene data show CDR1 as MNHNS and CDR2 as SASEGT. This CDR3 spans 15 amino acids. V lost 1 base to trimming and J lost 3 bases, with 12 bases between them. The CDR3 reads CASSEGVGRDYGYTF. As DNA, the CDR3 is TGTGCCAGCAGTGAAGGGGTAGGGAGGGACTATGGCTACACCTTC.

There are a few counts of this clone. The rearrangement uses TRBV6-1 and TRBJ2-7; 7 bases fit TRBD2. The V gene's germline CDR1 is MNHNS and CDR2 SASEGT. The ends lost 7 bases at V and 0 bases at J; junction bases unmatched: 6. The CDR3 covers 14 residues. The CDR3 DNA reads TGTGCCAGCACCGGAACGGGGGGCTCCTACGAGCAGTACTTC. Translation: CASTGTGGSYEQYF.

The chain employs TRBV12-3 or TRBV12-4 and TRBJ1-2; TRBD1 is a possible D gene (6 bases). V was pared by 6 bases and J by 6 bases, with 14 bases between. The CDR3 is made up of 13 amino acids. The CDR3 coding sequence is TGTGCCAGCAGCCCCGGGGGGCGGGATGGCTACACCTTC. Its protein is CASSPGGRDGYTF.